One sample yielded the 10 T cell receptor beta chains listed below, sequenced in a study of T cells in Graves' hyperthyroidism and ophthalmopathy. The investigators amplified TCR beta CDR3 regions from RNA transcripts. Primed by the HTBI set, a first-round RT-PCR was run on the TCR CDR3. TCRdb independently ran MiXCR on the multiplex PCR reads; one entry per CDR3 protein. The data show about 350,000 distinct CDR3 sequences, roughly 15% seen once. The sample was blood. The origin of the receptors is a woman aged 60 to 75 with Graves' ophthalmopathy.

This clonotype showed up many times. The chain uses TRBV11-2 and TRBJ2-2; 7 nucleotides align to TRBD2. The CDR3 is 15 residues long. The germline CDR1 and CDR2 sequences are SGHAT and FQNNGV. J was trimmed by 0 bases and V by 5 bases; bases with no gene match: 3. The CDR3 spells CASSLTSANTGELFF. The CDR3 bases are TGTGCCAGCAGCCTAACTAGCGCGAACACCGGGGAGCTGTTTTTT.

This clonotype has just a few counts. The J gene is TRBJ2-4, the V gene TRBV5-4; a possible D gene is TRBD1 (5 bases). The CDR3 runs to 15 residues. Trimming cost V 0 bases and J 1 base, with 8 bases left between them. Germline CDR1 SGHNT, CDR2 YYREEE (reference sequence). CDR3: CASSLAGFAKNIQYF. Here the CDR3 DNA reads TGTGCCAGCAGCTTGGCAGGGTTTGCCAAAAACATTCAGTACTTC.

Many counts were recorded for this clonotype. Here the CDR3 reads CSAERLNTGELFF. DNA for the CDR3: TGCAGTGCTGAACGATTGAACACCGGGGAGCTGTTTTTT. The V and J genes are TRBV20-1 and TRBJ2-2, with D uncertain. CDR1 is DFQATT and CDR2 is SNEGSKA in the germline V gene (reference sequence). Deletions cut 5 bases from V and 1 base from J, with 8 bases between. CDR3 length equals 13 residues.

The V and J genes are TRBV11-2 and TRBJ2-1, with unresolved D. The ends were cut back, 5 bases at V and 8 bases at J, with 10 bases in the middle. Germline loops: CDR1 SGHAT, CDR2 FQNNGV. This CDR3 has 12 residues. In DNA, the CDR3 is TGTGCCAGCAGCCACGCGCTGGATGAGCAGTTCTTC. The encoded protein is CASSHALDEQFF.

The chain has TRBV19 and TRBJ1-1, with D uncertain. Germline V gene sequence: CDR1 LNHDA, CDR2 SQIVND (reference sequence). This CDR3 region has 13 residues. The V gene lost 3 bases and the J gene lost 1 base, with 6 bases spanning the gap. This CDR3 reads CASSMQRNTEAFF. CDR3 sequence (DNA): TGTGCCAGTAGTATGCAGCGGAACACTGAAGCTTTCTTT. Looking up the rest from reference TRBV19 and TRBJ1-1 gives the full variable domain: DGGITQSPKYLFRKEGQNVTLSCEQNLNHDAMYWYRQDPGQGLRLIYYSQIVNDFQKGDIAEGYSVSREKKESFPLTVTSAQKNPTAFYLCASSMQRNTEAFFGQGTRLTVV.

V usage is TRBV20-1 and J usage is TRBJ1-5; D is uncertain. The CDR3 is 15 residues long. Germline-derived CDR1 and CDR2 are DFQATT and SNEGSKA (reference sequence). Trimming stripped 2 bases from V and 7 bases from J, with 18 bases between. The chain's CDR3 is CSARSPVKAGQPQHF. The CDR3 DNA reads TGCAGTGCTAGAAGTCCAGTCAAGGCGGGGCAGCCCCAGCATTTT.

This clonotype was seen at least ten times. The chain joins TRBV28 to TRBJ2-3; 13 positions match TRBD2. V dropped 6 bases and J dropped 2; count of bases not matched to a gene: 17. The CDR3 has 20 amino acids. The germline gives CDR1 MDHEN, CDR2 SYDVKM. The CDR3 region is CASSPSLTSGRAQFTDTQYF. In DNA form, the CDR3 reads TGTGCCAGCAGCCCATCCCTTACTAGCGGGAGGGCCCAATTCACAGATACGCAGTATTTT.

This clonotype was counted at least ten times. The V call is TRBV2, the J call TRBJ2-3, with D hard to call. The CDR3 is 15 amino acids. Trimming pared 4 bases from V and 0 bases from J, leaving 11 bases between. CDR1 is SNHLY, CDR2 FYNNEI, per germline. CDR3: CASSGSGFSTDTQYF. The CDR3 bases are TGTGCCAGCAGTGGATCAGGTTTTAGCACAGATACGCAGTATTTT. Looking up the rest from reference TRBV2 and TRBJ2-3 gives the full variable domain: EPEVTQTPSHQVTQMGQEVILRCVPISNHLYFYWYRQILGQKVEFLVSFYNNEISEKSEIFDDQFSVERPDGSNFTLKIRSTKLEDSAMYFCASSGSGFSTDTQYFGPGTRLTVL.

A few counts support this clonotype. J is TRBJ2-7 and V is TRBV6-2 or TRBV6-3; tentative D call: TRBD2 (5 bases). V was cut by 10 bases and J by 4 bases, with 20 bases left in between. In germline, CDR1 is MNHEY, CDR2 SVGEGT. This CDR3 contains 14 residues. The chain's CDR3 is CANINPGLGYEQYF. The CDR3 region has the DNA TGTGCCAACATCAACCCGGGATTGGGTTACGAGCAGTACTTC.

The chain joins TRBV5-1 to TRBJ1-5; D remains ambiguous. Germline loops: CDR1 SGHRS, CDR2 YFSETQ. The CDR3 spans 16 residues. Trimming pared 5 bases from V and 5 bases from J, leaving 20 bases between. The CDR3 here is CASSSVHWRVDQPQHF. Written as DNA, the CDR3 is TGCGCCAGCAGTTCTGTACACTGGAGAGTGGATCAGCCCCAGCATTTT.